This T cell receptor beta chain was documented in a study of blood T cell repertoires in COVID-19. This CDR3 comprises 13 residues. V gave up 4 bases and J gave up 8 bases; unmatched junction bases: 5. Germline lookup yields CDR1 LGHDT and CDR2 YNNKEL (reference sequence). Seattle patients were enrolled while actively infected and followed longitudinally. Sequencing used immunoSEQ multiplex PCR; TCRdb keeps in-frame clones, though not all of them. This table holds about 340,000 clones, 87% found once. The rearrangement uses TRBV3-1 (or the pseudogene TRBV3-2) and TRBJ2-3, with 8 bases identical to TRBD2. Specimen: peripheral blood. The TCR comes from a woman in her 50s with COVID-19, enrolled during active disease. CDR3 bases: TGTGCCAGCAGCCCTAGGACTAGCTGTACGCAGTATTTT. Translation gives CASSPRTSCTQYF.